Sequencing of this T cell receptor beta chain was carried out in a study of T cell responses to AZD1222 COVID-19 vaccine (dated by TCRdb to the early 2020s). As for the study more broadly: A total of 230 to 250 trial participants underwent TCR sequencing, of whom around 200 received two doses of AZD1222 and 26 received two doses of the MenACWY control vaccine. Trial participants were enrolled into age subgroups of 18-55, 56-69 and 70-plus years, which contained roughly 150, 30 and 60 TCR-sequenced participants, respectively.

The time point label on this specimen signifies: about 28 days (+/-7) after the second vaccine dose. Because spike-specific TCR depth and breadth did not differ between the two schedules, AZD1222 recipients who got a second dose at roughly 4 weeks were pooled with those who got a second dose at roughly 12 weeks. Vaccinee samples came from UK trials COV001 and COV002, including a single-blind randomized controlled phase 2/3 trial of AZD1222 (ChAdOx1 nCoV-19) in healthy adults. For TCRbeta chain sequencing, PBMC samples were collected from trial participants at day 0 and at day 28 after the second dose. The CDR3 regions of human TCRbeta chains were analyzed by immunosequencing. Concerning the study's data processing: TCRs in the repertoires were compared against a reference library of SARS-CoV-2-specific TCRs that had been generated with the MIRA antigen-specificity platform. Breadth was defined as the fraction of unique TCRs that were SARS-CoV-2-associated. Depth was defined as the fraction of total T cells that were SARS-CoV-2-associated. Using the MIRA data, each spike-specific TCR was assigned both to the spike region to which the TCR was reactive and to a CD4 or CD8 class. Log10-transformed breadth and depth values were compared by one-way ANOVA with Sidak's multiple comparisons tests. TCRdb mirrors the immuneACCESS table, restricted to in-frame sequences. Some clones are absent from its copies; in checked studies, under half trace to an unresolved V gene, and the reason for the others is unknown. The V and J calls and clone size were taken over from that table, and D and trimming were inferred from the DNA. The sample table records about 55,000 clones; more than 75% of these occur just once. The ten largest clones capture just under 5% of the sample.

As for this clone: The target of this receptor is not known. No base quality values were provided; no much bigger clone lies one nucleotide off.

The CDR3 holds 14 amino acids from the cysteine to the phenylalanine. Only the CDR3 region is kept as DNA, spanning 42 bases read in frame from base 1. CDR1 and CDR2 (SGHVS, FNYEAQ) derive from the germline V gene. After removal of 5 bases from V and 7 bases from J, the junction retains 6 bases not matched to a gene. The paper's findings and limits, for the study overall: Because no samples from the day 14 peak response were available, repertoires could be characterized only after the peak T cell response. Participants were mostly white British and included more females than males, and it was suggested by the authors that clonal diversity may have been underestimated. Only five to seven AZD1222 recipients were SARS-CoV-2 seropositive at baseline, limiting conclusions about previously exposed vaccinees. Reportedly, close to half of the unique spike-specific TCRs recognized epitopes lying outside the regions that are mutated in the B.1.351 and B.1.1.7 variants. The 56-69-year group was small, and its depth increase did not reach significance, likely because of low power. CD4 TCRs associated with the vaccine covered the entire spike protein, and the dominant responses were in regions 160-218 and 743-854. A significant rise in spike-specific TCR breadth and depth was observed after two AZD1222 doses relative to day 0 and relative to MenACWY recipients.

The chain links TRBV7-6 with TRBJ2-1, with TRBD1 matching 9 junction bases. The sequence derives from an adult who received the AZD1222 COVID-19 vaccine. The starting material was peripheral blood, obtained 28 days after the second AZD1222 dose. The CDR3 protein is CASSVRDRANEQFF. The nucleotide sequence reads TGTGCCAGCAGCGTTCGGGACAGGGCTAATGAGCAGTTCTTC.